The 6 T cell receptor beta chains below all came from one sample that was sequenced in a study of T cell responses to AZD1222 COVID-19 vaccine. This table comes from immunoSEQ multiplex PCR, and its TCRdb copy is limited to in-frame clones, with some not included. The data hold roughly 110,000 clones, with 70% to 90% observed a single time. This material consisted of peripheral blood, taken 28 days after the second AZD1222 dose. These receptors all stem from an adult who received the AZD1222 COVID-19 vaccine.

This sequence joins TRBV28 and TRBJ2-6; D ambiguous. CDR1 is MDHEN, CDR2 SYDVKM, per germline. This CDR3 has 14 residues. V lost 1 base and J lost 3, with 4 bases in between. The CDR3 loop reads CASSLSLGANVLTF. The CDR3 DNA follows: TGTGCCAGCAGTTTATCCCTTGGGGCCAACGTCCTGACTTTC.

The V call is TRBV27, the J call TRBJ2-1; possibly TRBD1 for D (6 bases). This CDR3 spans 15 amino acids. The V end was cut by 4 bases, the J end by 2 bases, with 12 bases between. Germline loops: CDR1 MNHEY, CDR2 SMNVEV (reference sequence). CDR3 loop: CASSYRDPAYNEQFF. The CDR3, as DNA: TGTGCCAGCAGTTACAGGGATCCAGCCTACAATGAGCAGTTCTTC.

CDR3 residues: CASSLYPLGQAEQFF. The CDR3 nucleotides read TGTGCCAGCAGTTTATACCCGCTCGGACAGGCCGAGCAGTTCTTC. The rearrangement uses TRBV27 and TRBJ2-1; 7 nucleotides agree with TRBD1. V lost 1 base, J lost 10 bases, and 10 bases stayed unmatched. The CDR3 extends over 15 amino acids. Germline CDR1 and CDR2: MNHEY and SMNVEV (reference sequence).

The chain employs TRBV27 and TRBJ1-5, with D unresolved. Germline-derived CDR1 and CDR2 are MNHEY and SMNVEV (reference sequence). V shed 2 bases and J shed 1 base, with 9 bases lying between them. The CDR3 spans 15 residues. The CDR3 DNA reads as TGTGCCAGCAGTTTAGTTGCAGCGAGCAATCAGCCCCAGCATTTT. It specifies CASSLVAASNQPQHF.

The rearrangement uses TRBV6-6 and TRBJ2-7; 9 bases align to TRBD1. Germline loops: CDR1 MNHNY, CDR2 SVGAGI (reference sequence). V was clipped by 5 bases and J by 6 bases; unmatched bases: 20. The CDR3 contains 18 residues. CDR3 DNA sequence: TGTGCCAGCAGTCCGGGGGACAGGGAGGTCATCGGTCCCTCCGAGCAGTACTTC. This gives the protein CASSPGDREVIGPSEQYF.

This clone occurred once. V usage is TRBV28 and J usage is TRBJ1-1; no clear D gene. V lost 4 bases and J lost 4, with 7 bases in between. The CDR3 runs 12 residues. The germline V gene has CDR1 MDHEN and CDR2 SYDVKM. The CDR3 here is CASSSSVTEAFF. The CDR3 DNA reads as TGTGCCAGCAGTTCAAGCGTCACTGAAGCTTTCTTT.